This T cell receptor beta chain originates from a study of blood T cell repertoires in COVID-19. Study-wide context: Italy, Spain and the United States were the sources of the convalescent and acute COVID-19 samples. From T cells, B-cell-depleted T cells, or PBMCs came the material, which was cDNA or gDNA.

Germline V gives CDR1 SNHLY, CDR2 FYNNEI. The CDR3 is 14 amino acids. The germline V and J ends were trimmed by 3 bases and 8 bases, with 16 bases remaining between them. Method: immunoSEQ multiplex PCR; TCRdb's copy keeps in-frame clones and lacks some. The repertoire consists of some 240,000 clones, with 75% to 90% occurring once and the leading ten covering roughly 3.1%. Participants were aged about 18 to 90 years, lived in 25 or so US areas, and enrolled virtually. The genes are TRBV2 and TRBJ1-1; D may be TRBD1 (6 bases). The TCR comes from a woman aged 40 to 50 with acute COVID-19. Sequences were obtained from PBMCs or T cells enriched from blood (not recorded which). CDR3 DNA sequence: TGTGCCAGCAGTGAGGGGCCGACAGGAAGAGAAGCTTTCTTT. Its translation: CASSEGPTGREAFF.